A selection of T cell receptor beta chains follows, all from one sample in a study of cytomegalovirus exposure and HLA in healthy donors. This table comes from immunoSEQ multiplex PCR, and its TCRdb copy is limited to in-frame clones, with some not included. The sample shows some 200,000 clones, 70% to 80% of them seen only once. The sequenced sample consisted of PBMCs. All receptors derive from a woman in her 30s in good health and CMV-seronegative. CDR3s include the opening cysteine and the closing phenylalanine or tryptophan. D genes are given only for firm matches. Size values are once, few and many counts, or a class for expanded clones, and some rows have none.

CDR3nt	CDR3aa	v_gene	j_gene	d_gene	abundance
TGTGCCAGCAGTGATAAGGCAGGGTGGGATACGCAGTATTTT	CASSDKAGWDTQYF	TRBV6-1	TRBJ2-3	NA	NA
TGCGCCAGCAGCTTGGGCCCCTATACAGGGGGCCCAGCCTACGAGCAGTACTTC	CASSLGPYTGGPAYEQYF	TRBV5-1	TRBJ2-7	TRBD1	NA
TGTGCCAGCTCAGACACAGGGTACGAGCAGTACTTC	CASSDTGYEQYF	TRBV18	TRBJ2-7	NA	NA
TGTGCCAGCAGTCTTGGACAGACTGAAGCTTTCTTT	CASSLGQTEAFF	TRBV5-6	TRBJ1-1	NA	NA
TGCGCCAGCAGAGTAGACAAGGGGACTGAAGCTTTCTTT	CASRVDKGTEAFF	TRBV5-1	TRBJ1-1	NA	NA
TGTGCCAGCAACCTGGGGACAGGGCATGGCTACACCTTC	CASNLGTGHGYTF	TRBV6-5	TRBJ1-2	TRBD1	NA
TGTGCCAGCAGCCAGGGGTCCTGGAATCAGCCCCAGCATTTT	CASSQGSWNQPQHF	TRBV9	TRBJ1-5	NA	NA
TGTGCCAGCATGCGTGCTAGCGGTAGAAAGCAGTACTTC	CASMRASGRKQYF	TRBV2	TRBJ2-7	TRBD2	NA
TGTGCCACTACGACAGCTGCAACTAATGAAAAACTGTTTTTT	CATTTAATNEKLFF	TRBV10-3	TRBJ1-4	NA	few
TGTGCCAGCACCCTAATTAGCGGGAGTCCATACAATGAGCAGTTCTTC	CASTLISGSPYNEQFF	TRBV5-6	TRBJ2-1	TRBD2	few
TGTGCCAGCTCACGCGGAGGTGGACGCTCTGGAAACACCATATATTTT	CASSRGGGRSGNTIYF	TRBV18	TRBJ1-3	NA	once
TGTGCCAGCAGTTTATCCGGGACTAGCTACGAGCAGTACTTC	CASSLSGTSYEQYF	TRBV27	TRBJ2-7	TRBD2	NA
TGCGCCAGCAGCTTGGCGGGACTGAGGACCTACGAGCAGTACTTC	CASSLAGLRTYEQYF	TRBV5-1	TRBJ2-7	NA	once
TGCGCCAGCAGCCCCCGGGAATACAATGAGCAGTTCTTC	CASSPREYNEQFF	TRBV5-1	TRBJ2-1	NA	NA
TGTGCCATCAGTGAACCCGGACAGGGAAATCAGCCCCAGCATTTT	CAISEPGQGNQPQHF	TRBV10-3	TRBJ1-5	TRBD1	few
TGTGCCAGCAGCCAAGATCTTTATGGGACTAGCGGTTACAATGAGCAGTTCTTC	CASSQDLYGTSGYNEQFF	TRBV14	TRBJ2-1	TRBD2	NA
TGTGCCAGCAGCTTAGATCAGGGGGCGGATGGCTACACCTTC	CASSLDQGADGYTF	TRBV11-2	TRBJ1-2	TRBD1	NA
TGCAGCGCCTGGACAGGTCCCCTTAACTATGGCTACCCCTTC	CSAWTGPLNYGYPF	TRBV29-1	TRBJ1-2	TRBD1	NA
TGTGCCAGCAGCTTAGGGACAGTCTCTGGGGCCAACGTCCTGACTTTC	CASSLGTVSGANVLTF	TRBV5-8	TRBJ2-6	TRBD1	NA
TGTGCCAGTAAGCCCATTACAGCCTCAACTAATGAAAAACTGTTTTTT	CASKPITASTNEKLFF	TRBV19	TRBJ1-4	NA	NA
TGTGCCAGCTCCTCGGGCCACCGAGGGAGTGAGCAGTACTTC	CASSSGHRGSEQYF	TRBV7-9	TRBJ2-7	NA	few
TGTGCCAGCAGCTCGGCAGGGGGCTTCTACAATGAGCAGTTCTTC	CASSSAGGFYNEQFF	TRBV7-8	TRBJ2-1	TRBD1	NA
TGTGCCAGCAGTCACGGGCTAGTCGGGATCGAGCAGTACTTC	CASSHGLVGIEQYF	TRBV27	TRBJ2-7	NA	NA
TGTGCCAGCAGCTTAGGGGGGGGGAGCTATGGCTACACCTTC	CASSLGGGSYGYTF	TRBV7-2	TRBJ1-2	NA	NA
TGTGCCAGCAGCGTAGGAGACTTCCTCAACACAGATACGCAGTATTTT	CASSVGDFLNTDTQYF	TRBV9	TRBJ2-3	NA	NA
TGTGCCAGCAGTGCTCGGGGGGGCGGGTTAGATACGCAGTATTTT	CASSARGGGLDTQYF	TRBV6-1	TRBJ2-3	TRBD2	NA
TGTGCCAGCTCACCGCAGGGCACAGATACGCAGTATTTT	CASSPQGTDTQYF	TRBV18	TRBJ2-3	NA	NA
TGTGCCAGCAGCGCCCGGGAGCGACGCACAGATACGCAGTATTTT	CASSARERRTDTQYF	TRBV11-2	TRBJ2-3	NA	NA
TGTGCCAGCACCGAGGGACTAGCCGAATACGAGCAGTACTTC	CASTEGLAEYEQYF	TRBV27	TRBJ2-7	TRBD2	NA
TGTGCCAGCAGCGTAGGGGACAGGGGCTTCACTGAAGCTTTCTTT	CASSVGDRGFTEAFF	TRBV9	TRBJ1-1	TRBD1	NA
TGTGCCAGCTCCGTGGCCCATGAGCAGTTCTTC	CASSVAHEQFF	TRBV6-5	TRBJ2-1	NA	NA
TGCGCCAGCTTCCAGCGAGGAGGTAAGGACACTGAAGCTTTCTTT	CASFQRGGKDTEAFF	TRBV5-1	TRBJ1-1	NA	NA
TGTGCCAGCAGCCAAGAGGCGGGGGCGGGTGAAGCTTTCTTT	CASSQEAGAGEAFF	TRBV4-2	TRBJ1-1	NA	few
TGTGCCAGCAGCAAATGGACAGGAGGGGGTTATCAGCCCCAGCATTTT	CASSKWTGGGYQPQHF	TRBV21-1	TRBJ1-5	NA	NA
TGTGCCAGCAGTTTCTCGGGGGAGACCCAGTACTTC	CASSFSGETQYF	TRBV27	TRBJ2-5	NA	NA
TGTGCCAGCCGGACAGGGTCAAACTACAATCAGCCCCAGCATTTT	CASRTGSNYNQPQHF	TRBV28	TRBJ1-5	TRBD1	NA
TGCGCCAGCAGCCCGAGAGGACTCAACACTGAAGCTTTCTTT	CASSPRGLNTEAFF	TRBV5-1	TRBJ1-1	NA	NA
TGTGCCAGCAGCCTAGGACAGGGCGGAACGAGCACTGAAGCTTTCTTT	CASSLGQGGTSTEAFF	TRBV7-3	TRBJ1-1	TRBD1	NA
TGTGCCAGCAGTGAAGTGGCAGACCAAGAGACCCAGTACTTC	CASSEVADQETQYF	TRBV6-1	TRBJ2-5	NA	NA
TGCGCCAGCAGCTTCGATGCTGCAGGGCAAGCTGGAAACACCATATATTTT	CASSFDAAGQAGNTIYF	TRBV5-1	TRBJ1-3	NA	NA
TGTGCCAGCAAAGGCCTGGAGCGAAAGCAGTACTTC	CASKGLERKQYF	TRBV12-1	TRBJ2-7	NA	NA
TGTGCCAGCTGTAAACAGGTGGACTATGGCTACACCTTC	CASCKQVDYGYTF	TRBV28	TRBJ1-2	NA	NA
TGTGCCAGCTCATCTCAGACAGGGACTCCAGCCTCTGGGGCCAACGTCCTGACTTTC	CASSSQTGTPASGANVLTF	TRBV18	TRBJ2-6	NA	NA
TGTGCCAGCAGCTCCCAGTGGGGCTACACCTTC	CASSSQWGYTF	TRBV5-4	TRBJ1-2	NA	NA
TGTGCCAGCAGCCAAGTCTTCAGAAATTCACCCCTCCACTTT	CASSQVFRNSPLHF	TRBV14	TRBJ1-6	NA	NA
TGTGCCAGCAGTTACTTAGGGAGGGGTGGAGGTGGCTACACCTTC	CASSYLGRGGGGYTF	TRBV6-5	TRBJ1-2	NA	NA
TGCGCCAGCAGCCGTCTCACCCCCACTAAGCGGGAGATTCCAGATACGCAGTATTTT	CASSRLTPTKREIPDTQYF	TRBV4-1	TRBJ2-3	TRBD2	NA
TGTGCCAGCAGTGCCAGGACTAGCGGGAGGCCCACAGATACGCAGTATTTT	CASSARTSGRPTDTQYF	TRBV6-1	TRBJ2-3	TRBD2	NA
TGTGCCAGCAGTTCGAGGCGGAGGTTCTCCTACGAGCAGTACTTC	CASSSRRRFSYEQYF	TRBV6-9	TRBJ2-7	NA	NA
TGTGCCAGCAGCCACGGGACAGGGATCGACACTGAAGCTTTCTTT	CASSHGTGIDTEAFF	TRBV5-4	TRBJ1-1	TRBD1	NA
TGTGCCAGCAGCTCAGCCGGGGGGTGGACTGAAGCTTTCTTT	CASSSAGGWTEAFF	TRBV28	TRBJ1-1	NA	few
TGTGCCAGTAGTATCTACGCTGAAGCTTTCTTT	CASSIYAEAFF	TRBV19	TRBJ1-1	NA	NA
TGCAGCGTTGCCCGGACAGGGGCGAGGGTCGGGAACACTGAAGCTTTCTTT	CSVARTGARVGNTEAFF	TRBV29-1	TRBJ1-1	TRBD1	NA
TGTGCCAGTAGTTCCGAACGACAGGGCCCACAGGGGACTGAAGCTTTCTTT	CASSSERQGPQGTEAFF	TRBV19	TRBJ1-1	TRBD1	NA
TGCGCCAGCAGCCAAGATAACAGGGTAGGGACTGAAGCTTTCTTT	CASSQDNRVGTEAFF	TRBV4-1	TRBJ1-1	NA	NA
TGTGCCAGCAGTTTGACACGCCTGGGGCGAGATGGCTACACCTTC	CASSLTRLGRDGYTF	TRBV27	TRBJ1-2	NA	NA
TGTGCCTGGAGTAGCCCTGGAGGGGTGGGCGAAAAACTGTTTTTT	CAWSSPGGVGEKLFF	TRBV30	TRBJ1-4	NA	NA
TGTGCCAGCAGTGGCCCCTGGGGACAGACGAACACTGAAGCTTTCTTT	CASSGPWGQTNTEAFF	TRBV6-1	TRBJ1-1	TRBD1	NA
TGTGCCAGCAGCCCCGAACCCCTAGCTAACTATGGCTACACCTTC	CASSPEPLANYGYTF	TRBV6-4	TRBJ1-2	NA	once
TGCGCCAGCAGCCAAGGGAGGGCAACTAATGAAAAACTGTTTTTT	CASSQGRATNEKLFF	TRBV4-1	TRBJ1-4	NA	few